The TCR beta chain described here comes from a study of blood T cells in healthy people across ages. The overall study: About one barcoded beta molecule per two T cells was the capture yield of template switching. General study results and limits: PBMCs were not sorted, which prevented a conclusive comparison of naive versus antigen-experienced cells. For the donors, CMV status was unknown and possibly confounded expanded clonotype changes.

Then a second PCR, running roughly 7 to 11 cycles, was carried out with a sample-barcoded 5' primer and a J-beta primer mix. TCRdb processed the 5' RACE reads anew with MiXCR; each CDR3 protein has one entry. Here the sample spans about 570,000 distinct CDR3 sequences, 25% to 30% being singletons. Worth noting for this clonotype: Its antigen is not known.

CDR1 is ENHRY, CDR2 SYGVKD, per germline. The CDR3 length is 11 residues. The TCR originated in a woman in her seventies in good health. The J gene is TRBJ2-5, the V gene TRBV10-3; no clear D gene. The end of the DNA fits TRBJ2-1 better, so the J call may be wrong. Input material: blood. The CDR3 nucleotides are TGTGCCATCAGTGAAGGCAGAGAGCAGTTCTTC. It is translated as CAISEGREQFF.